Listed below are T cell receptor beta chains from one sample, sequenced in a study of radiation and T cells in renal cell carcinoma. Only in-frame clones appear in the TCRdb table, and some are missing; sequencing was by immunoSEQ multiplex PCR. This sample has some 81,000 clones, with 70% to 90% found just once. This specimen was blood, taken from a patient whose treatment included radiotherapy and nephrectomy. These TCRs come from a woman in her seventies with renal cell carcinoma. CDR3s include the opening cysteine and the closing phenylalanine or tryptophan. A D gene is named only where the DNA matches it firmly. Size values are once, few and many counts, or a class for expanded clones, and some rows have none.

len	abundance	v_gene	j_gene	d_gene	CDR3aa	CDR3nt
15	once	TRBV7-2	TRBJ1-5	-	CASSFDGGRNQPQHF	TGTGCCAGCAGCTTTGATGGGGGCCGCAATCAGCCCCAGCATTTT
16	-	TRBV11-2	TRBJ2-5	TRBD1	CASRTGTALPQETQYF	TGTGCCAGCAGAACCGGGACAGCCCTTCCTCAAGAGACCCAGTACTTC
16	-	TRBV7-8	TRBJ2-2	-	CASSLVRGQNTGELFF	TGTGCCAGCAGCTTAGTAAGGGGACAGAACACCGGGGAGCTGTTTTTT
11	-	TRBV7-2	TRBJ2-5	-	CASSRGETQYF	TGTGCCAGCAGCCGGGGAGAGACCCAGTACTTC
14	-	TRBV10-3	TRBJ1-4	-	CAISESATNEKLFF	TGTGCCATCAGTGAATCTGCAACTAATGAAAAACTGTTTTTT
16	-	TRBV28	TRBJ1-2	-	CASSLFLGAPDYGYTF	TGTGCCAGCAGTTTATTTCTGGGGGCCCCTGACTATGGCTACACCTTC
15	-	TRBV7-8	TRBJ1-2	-	CASSIGREGLAGYTF	TGTGCCAGCAGCATAGGGAGGGAAGGGTTGGCTGGCTACACCTTC
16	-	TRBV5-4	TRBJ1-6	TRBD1	CASSLFAGGENSPLHF	TGTGCCAGCAGCTTGTTCGCAGGGGGCGAAAATTCACCCCTCCACTTT
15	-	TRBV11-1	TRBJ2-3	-	CASSPMGGLTDTQYF	TGTGCCAGCAGCCCCATGGGGGGGCTAACAGATACGCAGTATTTT
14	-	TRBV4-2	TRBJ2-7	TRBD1	CASSQGQAVYEQYF	TGTGCCAGCAGCCAGGGACAGGCCGTCTACGAGCAGTACTTC
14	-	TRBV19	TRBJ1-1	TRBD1	CASSTGGSNTEAFF	TGTGCCAGTAGTACAGGGGGATCGAACACTGAAGCTTTCTTT
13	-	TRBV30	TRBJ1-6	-	CAWTETGSSPLHF	TGTGCCTGGACGGAGACTGGTAGTTCACCCCTCCACTTT
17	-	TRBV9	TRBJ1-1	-	CASSVSPELYLGTEAFF	TGTGCCAGCAGCGTAAGTCCAGAACTATACTTAGGCACTGAAGCTTTCTTT
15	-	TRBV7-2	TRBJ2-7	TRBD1	CASSPPGQGPREQYF	TGTGCCAGCAGCCCACCGGGACAGGGACCGCGCGAGCAGTACTTC
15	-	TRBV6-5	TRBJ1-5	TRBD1	CASSSGTGLNQPQHF	TGTGCCAGCAGTTCCGGGACAGGCCTCAATCAGCCCCAGCATTTT
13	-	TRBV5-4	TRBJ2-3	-	CASSLQSVGTQYF	TGTGCCAGCAGCTTACAATCGGTGGGTACGCAGTATTTT
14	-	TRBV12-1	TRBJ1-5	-	CASSCEDRDQPQHF	TGTGCCAGCAGCTGTGAGGACAGGGACCAGCCCCAGCATTTT
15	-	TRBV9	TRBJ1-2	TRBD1	CASSGPRQGWDGYTF	TGTGCCAGCAGCGGGCCCCGACAGGGATGGGATGGCTACACCTTC
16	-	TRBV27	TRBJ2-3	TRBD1	CASAPPDRTGADTQYF	TGTGCCAGCGCGCCGCCCGACCGGACAGGGGCAGATACGCAGTATTTT
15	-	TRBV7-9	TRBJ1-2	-	CASSLAQGPNYGYTF	TGTGCCAGCAGCTTAGCCCAGGGTCCTAACTATGGCTACACCTTC
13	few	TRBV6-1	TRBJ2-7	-	CASRTTGYYEQYF	TGTGCCAGCAGAACCACAGGGTACTACGAGCAGTACTTC
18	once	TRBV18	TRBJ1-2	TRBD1	CASSPKRTGDILNDGYTF	TGTGCCAGCTCACCAAAAAGGACAGGGGACATCCTAAACGATGGCTACACCTTC
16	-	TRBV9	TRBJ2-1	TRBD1	CASSAGTGVTYNEQFF	TGTGCCAGCAGCGCCGGGACAGGAGTTACCTACAATGAGCAGTTCTTC
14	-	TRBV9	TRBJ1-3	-	CASSVYAGENTIYF	TGTGCCAGCAGCGTTTACGCAGGGGAAAACACCATATATTTT
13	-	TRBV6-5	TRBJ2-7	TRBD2	CASTGGVSYEQYF	TGTGCCTCAACGGGAGGGGTAAGCTACGAGCAGTACTTC
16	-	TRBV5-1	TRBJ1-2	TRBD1	CASSPRGTASHYGYTF	TGCGCCAGCAGTCCGAGGGGGACAGCTTCCCACTATGGCTACACCTTC
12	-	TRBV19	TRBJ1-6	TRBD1	CASGTGNSPLHF	TGTGCCAGTGGGACAGGGAATTCACCCCTCCACTTT
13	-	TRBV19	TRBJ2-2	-	CASSIHRVAELFF	TGTGCCAGTAGTATTCACAGGGTTGCGGAGCTGTTTTTT
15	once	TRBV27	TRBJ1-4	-	CASSLLGSANEKLFF	TGTGCCAGCAGTTTATTAGGGAGCGCTAATGAAAAACTGTTTTTT
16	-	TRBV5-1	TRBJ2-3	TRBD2	CASSLGRGPATDTQYF	TGCGCCAGCAGCTTAGGGAGGGGTCCAGCGACAGATACGCAGTATTTT
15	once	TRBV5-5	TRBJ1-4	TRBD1	CASSPRTGRNEKLFF	TGTGCCAGCAGCCCCCGGACAGGGAGAAATGAAAAACTGTTTTTT
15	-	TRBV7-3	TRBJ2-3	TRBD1	CASSGRQGGADTQYF	TGTGCCAGCAGCGGACGACAGGGTGGGGCAGATACGCAGTATTTT
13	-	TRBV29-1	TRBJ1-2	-	CSVDRGNGYGYTF	TGCAGCGTGGACAGAGGGAACGGCTATGGCTACACCTTC
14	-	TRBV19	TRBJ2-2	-	CASSISENTGELFF	TGTGCCAGTAGTATATCGGAGAACACCGGGGAGCTGTTTTTT
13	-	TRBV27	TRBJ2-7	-	CASSNVQGYEQYF	TGTGCCAGCAGTAATGTCCAGGGCTACGAGCAGTACTTC
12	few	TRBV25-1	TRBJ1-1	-	CASSEWGTEAFF	TGTGCCAGCAGTGAGTGGGGCACTGAAGCTTTCTTT
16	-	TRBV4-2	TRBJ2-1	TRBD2	CASSQDHPGLGNEQFF	TGTGCCAGCAGCCAAGATCATCCCGGACTAGGCAATGAGCAGTTCTTC
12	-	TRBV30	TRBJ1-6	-	CAWSGQDSPLHF	TGTGCCTGGAGTGGGCAAGATTCACCCCTCCACTTT
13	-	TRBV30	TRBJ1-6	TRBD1	CAWKDRDNSPLHF	TGTGCCTGGAAAGACAGGGATAATTCACCCCTCCACTTT
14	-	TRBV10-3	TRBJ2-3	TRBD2	CAISAAGDTDTQYF	TGTGCCATCAGTGCAGCGGGGGACACAGATACGCAGTATTTT
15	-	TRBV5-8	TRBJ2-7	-	CASTTPALRSYEQYF	TGTGCCAGCACCACTCCCGCCCTCCGATCCTACGAGCAGTACTTC
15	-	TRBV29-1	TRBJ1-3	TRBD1	CSVETGGYSGNTIYF	TGCAGCGTTGAAACAGGGGGCTACTCTGGAAACACCATATATTTT
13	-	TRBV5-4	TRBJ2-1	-	CASSTDSRNEQFF	TGTGCCAGCAGCACGGACAGTAGGAATGAGCAGTTCTTC
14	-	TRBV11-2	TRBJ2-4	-	CASNSQGPKNIQYF	TGTGCCAGCAATTCACAGGGACCCAAAAACATTCAGTACTTC
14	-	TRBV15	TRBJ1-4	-	CATSISPTNEKLFF	TGTGCCACCAGCATCTCCCCAACTAATGAAAAACTGTTTTTT